One T cell receptor beta chain is described in this entry. The sample originates from a study of blood T cell repertoires in COVID-19. Per the germline V gene, CDR1 is SNHLY and CDR2 is FYNNEI. CDR3 size: 15 residues. Trimming removed 7 bases from V and 6 bases from J; junction bases left unmatched: 10. In the original analysis: It was from reference gene primer amplification that nucleated cell counts were estimated. Sequencing was performed with immunoSEQ multiplex PCR; in TCRdb, only in-frame clones are kept and a portion is missing. V and J calls plus clone size are reproduced from that table; the DNA served to infer D and trimming. The repertoire holds about 240,000 clones, with approximately 85% as singletons.

Sequenced sample: peripheral blood. The receptor was isolated from a woman aged 55-69 years with active or convalescent COVID-19. This chain joins TRBV2 and TRBJ2-1; TRBD2 matches at 9 bases. CDR3 sequence reads: CASTQRGAGVNEQFF. CDR3 sequence (DNA): TGTGCCAGCACTCAGCGGGGGGCAGGGGTCAATGAGCAGTTCTTC.